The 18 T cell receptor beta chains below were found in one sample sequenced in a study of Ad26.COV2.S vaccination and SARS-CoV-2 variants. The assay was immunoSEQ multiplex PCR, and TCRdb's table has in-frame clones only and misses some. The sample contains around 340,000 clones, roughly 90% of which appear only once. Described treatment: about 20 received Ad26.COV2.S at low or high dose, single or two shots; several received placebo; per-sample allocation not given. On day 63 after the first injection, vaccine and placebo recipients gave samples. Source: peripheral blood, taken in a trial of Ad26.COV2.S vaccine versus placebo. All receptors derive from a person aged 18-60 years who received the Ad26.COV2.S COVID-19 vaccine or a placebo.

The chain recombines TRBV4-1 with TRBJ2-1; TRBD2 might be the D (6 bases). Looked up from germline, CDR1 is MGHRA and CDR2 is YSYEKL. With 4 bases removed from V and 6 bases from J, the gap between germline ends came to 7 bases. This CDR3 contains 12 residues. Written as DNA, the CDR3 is TGCGCCAGCAGCCCGGGACTCAATGAGCAGTTCTTC. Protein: CASSPGLNEQFF.

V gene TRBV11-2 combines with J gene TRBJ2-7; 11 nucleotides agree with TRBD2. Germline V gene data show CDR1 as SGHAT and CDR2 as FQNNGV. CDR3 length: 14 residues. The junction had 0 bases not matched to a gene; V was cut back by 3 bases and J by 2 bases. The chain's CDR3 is CASSFSGRAYEQYF. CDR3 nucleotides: TGTGCCAGCAGCTTTAGCGGGAGGGCCTACGAGCAGTACTTC.

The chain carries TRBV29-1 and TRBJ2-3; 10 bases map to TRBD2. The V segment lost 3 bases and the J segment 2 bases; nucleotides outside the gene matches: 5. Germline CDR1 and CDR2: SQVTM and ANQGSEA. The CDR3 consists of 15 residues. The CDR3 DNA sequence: TGCAGCGTTGAGAGTAGCGGGAGGTACACAGATACGCAGTATTTT. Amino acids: CSVESSGRYTDTQYF.

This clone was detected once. This CDR3 reads CASSSQGVWTDTQYF. CDR3 in DNA: TGTGCCAGCAGCTCGCAGGGAGTCTGGACAGATACGCAGTATTTT. The chain joins TRBV7-2 to TRBJ2-3; D may match TRBD1 or TRBD2 (5 bases each). CDR1 is SGHTA and CDR2 is FQGNSA in the germline V gene. The V and J ends lost 4 bases and 3 bases respectively, with 14 bases between them. CDR3 size: 15 residues. The variable domain in full, with the rest retrieved from reference TRBV7-2 and TRBJ2-3, is GAGVSQSPSNKVTEKGKDVELRCDPISGHTALYWYRQSLGQGLEFLIYFQGNSAPDKSGLPSDRFSAERTGGSVSTLTIQRTQQEDSAVYLCASSSQGVWTDTQYFGPGTRLTVL.

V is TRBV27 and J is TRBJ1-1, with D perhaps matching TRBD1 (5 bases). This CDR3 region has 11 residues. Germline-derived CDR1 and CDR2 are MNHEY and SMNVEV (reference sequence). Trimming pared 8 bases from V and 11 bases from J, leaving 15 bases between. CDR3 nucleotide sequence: TGTGCCAGCGTTATGGGGGTAGTGGCTTTCTTT. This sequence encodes CASVMGVVAFF.

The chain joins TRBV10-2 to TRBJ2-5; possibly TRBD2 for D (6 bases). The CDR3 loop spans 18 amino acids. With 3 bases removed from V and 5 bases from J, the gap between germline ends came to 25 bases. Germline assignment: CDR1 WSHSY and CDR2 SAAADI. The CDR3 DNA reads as TGCGCCAGCAGTGACGGTCCAGGTGTACTAGCTGGGAGGGAGACCCAGTACTTC. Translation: CASSDGPGVLAGRETQYF.

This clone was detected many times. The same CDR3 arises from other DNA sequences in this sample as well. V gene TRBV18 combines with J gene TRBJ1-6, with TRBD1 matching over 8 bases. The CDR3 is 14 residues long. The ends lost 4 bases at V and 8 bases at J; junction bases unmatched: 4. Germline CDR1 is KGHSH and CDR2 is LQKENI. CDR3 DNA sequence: TGTGCCAGCTCACGAACAGGGGGGGATTCACCCCTCCACTTT. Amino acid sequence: CASSRTGGDSPLHF.

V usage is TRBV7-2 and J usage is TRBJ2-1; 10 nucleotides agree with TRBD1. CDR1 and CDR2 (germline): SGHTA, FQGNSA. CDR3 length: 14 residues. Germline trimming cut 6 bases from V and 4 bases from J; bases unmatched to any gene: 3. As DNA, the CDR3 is TGTGCCAGCAGGGGGACAGGGGCTTACAATGAGCAGTTCTTC. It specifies CASRGTGAYNEQFF.

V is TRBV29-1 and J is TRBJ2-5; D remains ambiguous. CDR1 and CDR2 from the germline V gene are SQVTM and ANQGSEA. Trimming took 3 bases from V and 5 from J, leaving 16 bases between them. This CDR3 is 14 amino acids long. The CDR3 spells CSVEGVQRPETQYF. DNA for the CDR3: TGCAGCGTTGAGGGCGTTCAACGACCCGAGACCCAGTACTTC.

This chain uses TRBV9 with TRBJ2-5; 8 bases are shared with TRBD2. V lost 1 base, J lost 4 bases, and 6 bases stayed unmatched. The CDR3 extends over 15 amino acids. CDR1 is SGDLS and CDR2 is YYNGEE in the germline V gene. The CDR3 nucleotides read TGTGCCAGCAGCGTAAGCCAGCGGGGGACAGAGACCCAGTACTTC. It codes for CASSVSQRGTETQYF.

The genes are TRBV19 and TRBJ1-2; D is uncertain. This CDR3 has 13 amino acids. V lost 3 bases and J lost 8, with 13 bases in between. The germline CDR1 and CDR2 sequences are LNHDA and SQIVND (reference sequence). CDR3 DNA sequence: TGTGCCAGTAGTATTGGATGGGTCCGGGGCTACACCTTC. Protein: CASSIGWVRGYTF.

CDR3: CATSDGGPQHF. The CDR3 DNA sequence: TGTGCCACCAGTGATGGGGGGCCCCAGCATTTT. The rearrangement uses TRBV24-1 and TRBJ1-5; weak D call: TRBD1 (5 bases). With 3 bases removed from V and 9 bases from J, the gap between germline ends came to 5 bases. Germline V CDR1 and CDR2: KGHDR, SFDVKD. The CDR3 has 11 amino acids.

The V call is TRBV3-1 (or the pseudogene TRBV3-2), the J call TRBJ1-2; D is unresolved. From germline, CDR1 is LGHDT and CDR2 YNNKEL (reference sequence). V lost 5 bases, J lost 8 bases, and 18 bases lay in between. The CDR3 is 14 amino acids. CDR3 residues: CASSSRARLGGYTF. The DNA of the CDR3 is TGTGCCAGCAGCTCCCGGGCCCGGCTGGGCGGCTACACCTTC.

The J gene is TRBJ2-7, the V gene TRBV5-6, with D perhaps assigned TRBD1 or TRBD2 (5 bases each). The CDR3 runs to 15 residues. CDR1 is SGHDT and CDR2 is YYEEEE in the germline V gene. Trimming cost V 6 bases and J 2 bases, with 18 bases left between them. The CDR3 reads CASNRLGAGAYEQYF. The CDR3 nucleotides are TGTGCCAGCAACCGTCTCGGGGCCGGGGCCTACGAGCAGTACTTC.

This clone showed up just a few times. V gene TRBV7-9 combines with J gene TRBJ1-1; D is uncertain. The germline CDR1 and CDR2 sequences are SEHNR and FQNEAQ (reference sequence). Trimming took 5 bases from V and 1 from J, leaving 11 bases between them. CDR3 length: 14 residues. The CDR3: CASSPWTENTEAFF. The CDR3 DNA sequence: TGTGCCAGCAGCCCTTGGACCGAGAACACTGAAGCTTTCTTT. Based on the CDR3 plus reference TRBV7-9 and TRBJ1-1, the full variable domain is DTGVSQNPRHKITKRGQNVTFRCDPISEHNRLYWYRQTLGQGPEFLTYFQNEAQLEKSRLLSDRFSAERPKGSFSTLEIQRTEQGDSAMYLCASSPWTENTEAFFGQGTRLTVV.

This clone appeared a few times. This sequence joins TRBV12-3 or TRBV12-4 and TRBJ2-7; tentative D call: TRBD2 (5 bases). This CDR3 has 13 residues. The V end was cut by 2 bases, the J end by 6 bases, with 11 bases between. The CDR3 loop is CASSLTRDSEQYF. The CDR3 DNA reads TGTGCCAGCAGTTTAACTCGGGATTCCGAGCAGTACTTC.

CDR3 residues: CASSLEMNTEAFF. The CDR3 DNA is TGTGCCAGCAGTCTGGAGATGAACACTGAAGCTTTCTTT. The chain couples TRBV2 to TRBJ1-1; no clear D. V dropped 5 bases and J dropped 0 bases, with 7 bases sitting between them. In germline, CDR1 is SNHLY, CDR2 FYNNEI. The CDR3 is made up of 13 amino acids.

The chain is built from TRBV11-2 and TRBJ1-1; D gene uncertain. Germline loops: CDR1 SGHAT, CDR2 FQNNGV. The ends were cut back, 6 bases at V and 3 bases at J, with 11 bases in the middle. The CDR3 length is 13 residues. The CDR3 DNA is TGTGCCAGCAGTTGGGCGGAGGACACTGAAGCTTTCTTT. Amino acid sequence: CASSWAEDTEAFF.